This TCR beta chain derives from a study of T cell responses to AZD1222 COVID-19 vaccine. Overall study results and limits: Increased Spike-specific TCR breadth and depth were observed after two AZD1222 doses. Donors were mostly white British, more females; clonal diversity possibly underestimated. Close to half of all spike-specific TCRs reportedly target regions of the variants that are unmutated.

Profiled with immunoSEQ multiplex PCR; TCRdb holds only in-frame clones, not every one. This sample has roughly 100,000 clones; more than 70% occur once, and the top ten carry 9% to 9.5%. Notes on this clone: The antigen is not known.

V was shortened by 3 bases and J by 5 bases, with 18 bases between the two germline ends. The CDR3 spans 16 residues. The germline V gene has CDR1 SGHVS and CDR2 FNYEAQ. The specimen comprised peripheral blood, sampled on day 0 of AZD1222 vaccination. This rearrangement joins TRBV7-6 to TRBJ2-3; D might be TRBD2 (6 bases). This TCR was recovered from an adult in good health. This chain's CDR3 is CASSFLASGEEDTQYF. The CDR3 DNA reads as TGTGCCAGCAGCTTTCTCGCGTCGGGAGAAGAAGATACGCAGTATTTT. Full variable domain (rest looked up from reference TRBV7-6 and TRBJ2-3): GAGVSQSPRYKVTKRGQDVALRCDPISGHVSLYWYRQALGQGPEFLTYFNYEAQQDKSGLPNDRFSAERPEGSISTLTIQRTEQRDSAMYRCASSFLASGEEDTQYFGPGTRLTVL.